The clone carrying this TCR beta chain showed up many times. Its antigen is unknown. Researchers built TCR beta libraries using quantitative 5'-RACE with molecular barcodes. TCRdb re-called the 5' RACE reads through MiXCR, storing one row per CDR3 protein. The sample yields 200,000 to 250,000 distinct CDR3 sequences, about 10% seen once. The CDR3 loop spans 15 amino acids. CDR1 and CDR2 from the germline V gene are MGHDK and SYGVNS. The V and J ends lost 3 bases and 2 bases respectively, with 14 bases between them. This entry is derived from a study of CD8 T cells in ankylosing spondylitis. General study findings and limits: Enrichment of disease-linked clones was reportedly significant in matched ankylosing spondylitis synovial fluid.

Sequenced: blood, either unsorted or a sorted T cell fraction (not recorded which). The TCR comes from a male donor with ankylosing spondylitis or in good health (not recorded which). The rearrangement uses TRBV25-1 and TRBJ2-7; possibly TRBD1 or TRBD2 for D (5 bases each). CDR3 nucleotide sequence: TGTGCCAGCAGTGAGCCCGGGACCCTCACCTACGAGCAGTACTTC. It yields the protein CASSEPGTLTYEQYF.